A single sample gave rise to the 18 T cell receptor beta chains below, sequenced in a study of cytomegalovirus exposure and HLA in healthy donors. Primers for the PCR totalled 60 Vbeta and 13 Jbeta. Some clones are missing from TCRdb's copy, which holds only in-frame ones; the method was immunoSEQ multiplex PCR. This sample has 200,000 to 250,000 clones, with roughly 79% found just once. Material: PBMCs. These receptors all come from a woman aged 40 to 50 in good health and CMV-seronegative.

V usage is TRBV19 and J usage is TRBJ1-5, with D maybe TRBD1 (5 bases). CDR1 and CDR2 (germline): LNHDA, SQIVND (reference sequence). V shed 4 bases and J shed 9 bases, with 16 bases lying between them. The CDR3 totals 14 residues. The CDR3 nucleotides are TGTGCCAGTAGTAGCCAACAGGCGGAAGGGCCCCAGCATTTT. Translating gives CASSSQQAEGPQHF.

This chain uses TRBV30 with TRBJ1-4; unclear D gene. CDR3 size: 11 residues. Germline lookup yields CDR1 GTSNPN and CDR2 SVGIG (reference sequence). The V end lost 2 bases, the J end lost 7 bases, and 5 bases lay between the germline ends. CDR3 protein: CAWSPLEKLFF. CDR3 in DNA: TGTGCCTGGAGTCCCCTTGAAAAACTGTTTTTT. Based on the CDR3 plus reference TRBV30 and TRBJ1-4, the full variable domain is SQTIHQWPATLVQPVGSPLSLECTVEGTSNPNLYWYRQAAGRGLQLLFYSVGIGQISSEVPQNLSASRPQDRQFILSSKKLLLSDSGFYLCAWSPLEKLFFGSGTQLSVL.

The rearrangement joins TRBV14 to TRBJ2-1, with a weak D call TRBD2 (6 bases). Trimming took 7 bases from V and 1 from J, leaving 11 bases between them. The CDR3 loop spans 14 amino acids. Germline V gene data show CDR1 as SGHDN and CDR2 as FVKESK. CDR3 protein: CASTPSDSYNEQFF. The CDR3 DNA is TGTGCCAGCACCCCTAGCGATTCCTACAATGAGCAGTTCTTC.

The chain combines TRBV2 with TRBJ2-5, with 10 bases lining up with TRBD2. V lost 10 bases and J lost 5; bases outside the gene matches: 7. This CDR3 region has 13 residues. From germline, CDR1 is SNHLY and CDR2 FYNNEI. In DNA, the CDR3 is TGTGCCACCAAGCGGGGGGGCGGGGAGACCCAGTACTTC. This sequence encodes CATKRGGGETQYF.

V gene TRBV6-1 combines with J gene TRBJ2-2; D remains ambiguous. V lost 5 bases, J lost 0 bases, and 4 bases lay in between. Germline V gives CDR1 MNHNS, CDR2 SASEGT. This CDR3 has 13 residues. CDR3 bases: TGTGCCAGCAGTCAGACGAACACCGGGGAGCTGTTTTTT. Translated: CASSQTNTGELFF.

V is TRBV2 and J is TRBJ2-1, with D hard to call. The CDR3 consists of 12 residues. CDR1 and CDR2 from the germline V gene are SNHLY and FYNNEI. Trimming removed 5 bases at V and 6 bases at J, with 8 bases between. CDR3 loop: CASSLAFNEQFF. The CDR3 bases are TGTGCCAGCAGTTTGGCCTTCAATGAGCAGTTCTTC.

This rearrangement joins TRBV4-2 to TRBJ1-6; possibly TRBD1 for D (6 bases). CDR3 length equals 14 residues. Trimming shortened V by 6 bases and J by 7 bases, and 13 bases separated the two germline ends. Germline V gene lookup returns CDR1 LGHNA and CDR2 YNFKEQ. The CDR3 bases are TGTGCCAGCAGGGGGGGGCAGCCGAATTCACCCCTCCACTTT. It codes for CASRGGQPNSPLHF.

The chain couples TRBV5-1 to TRBJ1-2; D is uncertain. The CDR3 runs to 13 residues. V was pared by 0 bases and J by 6 bases, with 9 bases between. The germline gives CDR1 SGHRS, CDR2 YFSETQ. Written as DNA, the CDR3 is TGCGCCAGCAGCTTGGTGGCAGAGGATGGCTACACCTTC. It specifies CASSLVAEDGYTF.

The genes are TRBV4-1 and TRBJ1-4; no firm D call. The CDR3 is 15 residues long. Per germline, CDR1 MGHRA and CDR2 YSYEKL. V lost 4 bases, J lost 5 bases, and 14 bases lay in between. In DNA, the CDR3 is TGCGCCAGCAGCCTACTAGAGCGGGTCAATGAAAAACTGTTTTTT. Translation gives CASSLLERVNEKLFF.

This chain joins TRBV28 and TRBJ1-5, with a tentative D call TRBD1 (5 bases). Germline V gene sequence: CDR1 MDHEN, CDR2 SYDVKM. V was clipped by 6 bases and J by 4 bases, with 19 bases between them. The CDR3 is 16 residues long. This CDR3 reads CASRQTRAPMNQPQHF. The CDR3 DNA follows: TGTGCCAGCAGGCAGACCAGGGCACCTATGAATCAGCCCCAGCATTTT.

The chain is built from TRBV28 and TRBJ2-3; D is perhaps TRBD1 (6 bases). Looked up from germline, CDR1 is MDHEN and CDR2 is SYDVKM. CDR3 size: 15 residues. The germline V and J ends were trimmed by 7 bases and 0 bases, with 14 bases remaining between them. The DNA of the CDR3 is TGTGCCAGCACGAGCCGGGACATTAGCACAGATACGCAGTATTTT. Translation gives CASTSRDISTDTQYF.

V gene TRBV4-3 combines with J gene TRBJ1-2; D is possibly TRBD1 (5 bases). The germline CDR1 and CDR2 sequences are LGHNA and YSLEER. This CDR3 contains 13 residues. Trimming took 1 base from V and 7 from J, leaving 10 bases between them. The CDR3 region is CASSQVPGSGYTF. The DNA for the CDR3 is TGCGCCAGCAGCCAAGTCCCAGGGTCTGGCTACACCTTC.

This clone was picked up a small number of times. The chain links TRBV5-6 to TRBJ2-1; D call uncertain. The CDR3 has 12 residues. The ends were cut back, 2 bases at V and 9 bases at J, with 9 bases in the middle. Germline V gives CDR1 SGHDT, CDR2 YYEEEE. CDR3 region: CASSFFLSEQFF. The CDR3 DNA reads TGTGCCAGCAGCTTTTTTTTATCTGAGCAGTTCTTC.

This chain uses TRBV6-6 with TRBJ1-2; 9 bases map to TRBD1. This CDR3 is 15 amino acids long. Unmatched junction bases numbered 9, after V lost 6 bases and J lost 4 bases. Germline CDR1 MNHNY, CDR2 SVGAGI (reference sequence). In DNA, the CDR3 is TGTGCCAGCAGCACCGGGACAGGGATGAGCTATGGCTACACCTTC. Encoded protein: CASSTGTGMSYGYTF.

This chain links TRBV6-6 with TRBJ2-3; 8 bases are shared with TRBD1. Per the germline V gene, CDR1 is MNHNY and CDR2 is SVGAGI (reference sequence). This CDR3 is 14 amino acids long. Germline trimming cut 2 bases from V and 5 bases from J; bases unmatched to any gene: 3. CDR3 in amino acids: CASSYAGGRDTQYF. For the CDR3, the DNA is TGTGCCAGCAGTTACGCAGGGGGCAGAGATACGCAGTATTTT.

This clone was counted once. The chain carries TRBV18 and TRBJ2-7; perhaps TRBD2 as D (5 bases). Trimming left V 4 bases short and J 1 base short, with 11 bases between. This CDR3 spans 14 amino acids. In germline, CDR1 is KGHSH, CDR2 LQKENI. The CDR3 here is CASSLAGISYEQYF. For the CDR3, the DNA is TGTGCCAGCTCACTAGCCGGGATTTCCTACGAGCAGTACTTC.

The V gene is TRBV7-6, the J gene TRBJ1-3; tentatively, D is TRBD1 (5 bases). The germline V gene has CDR1 SGHVS and CDR2 FNYEAQ. This CDR3 is built from 14 residues. Trimming removed 0 bases from V and 8 bases from J, with 11 bases in between. As DNA, the CDR3 is TGTGCCAGCAGCTTAGCTGGGGCTAGAGACACCATATATTTT. Residues: CASSLAGARDTIYF.

The gene calls are TRBV5-1 and TRBJ2-2, with D unresolved. Germline V CDR1 and CDR2: SGHRS, YFSETQ. The CDR3 loop spans 15 amino acids. V gave up 7 bases and J gave up 4 bases, with 17 bases separating them. The CDR3 here is CASGTDPSGTGELFF. CDR3 nucleotide sequence: TGCGCCAGCGGTACGGATCCTTCGGGCACCGGGGAGCTGTTTTTT.